The entry below describes one TCR beta chain. Its specificity is unknown. The data were taken from a study of beta chain features in type 1 diabetes. Regarding the study as a whole: There were fewer insertions and more deletions at the VDJ junctions of type 1 diabetes patients. A closer apparent resemblance between naive, central memory and Treg TCRB repertoires was seen in patients than in healthy donors.

Sequenced material consisted of expressed TCRB transcripts (all of the isolated RNA was reverse transcribed). TCRdb's table, derived via immunoSEQ multiplex PCR, lists solely in-frame clones and lacks some. The data hold about 60,000 clones, with over 50% observed a single time. Germline V lookup: CDR1 SGHAT, CDR2 FQNNGV. The CDR3 extends over 13 amino acids. Germline trimming cut 6 bases from V and 5 bases from J; bases unmatched to any gene: 6. Sequenced input: Tregs from blood. The chain couples TRBV11-2 to TRBJ2-7, with TRBD1 identical over 8 bases. The source is a woman in her late teens or twenties in good health. The chain's CDR3 is CASRPTGVNEQYF. The DNA of the CDR3 is TGTGCCAGCAGACCGACAGGGGTCAACGAGCAGTACTTC.